This T cell receptor (beta chain) was sequenced in a study of T-cell memory formation after mild COVID-19. Study summary: TCR clustering was largely donor specific.

Comment on this clonotype: Its matching antigen is unknown.

V shed 10 bases and J shed 6 bases, with 13 bases lying between them. The CDR3 loop spans 11 amino acids. From the 5' RACE reads, TCRdb called clonotypes with MiXCR, one entry per CDR3 protein. The sample gives around 200,000 distinct CDR3 sequences, roughly 30% of which show up once; roughly 11% is in the top ten. Points from the study as a whole: There was no confirmation that second-wave clones peaking on day 37 were SARS-CoV-2 specific. Clones that contracted from day 15 to 85 had balanced CD4/CD8; later expanders were CD4+ biased. For contracting clones, CD4+ ones sat mainly in CM and EM, CD8+ in EMRA.

Sequencing was carried out using PBMCs or a T cell subset sorted from them (not recorded which). The TCR was taken from an adult woman who had mild COVID-19 (a few samples of this study predate the infection). Cell type and time point are not known. The chain carries TRBV12-3 or TRBV12-4 and TRBJ2-7; a possible D gene is TRBD2 (6 bases). DNA of the CDR3: TGTGCCACCGGGAGCCCCCTCGAGCAGTACTTC. Translation: CATGSPLEQYF.